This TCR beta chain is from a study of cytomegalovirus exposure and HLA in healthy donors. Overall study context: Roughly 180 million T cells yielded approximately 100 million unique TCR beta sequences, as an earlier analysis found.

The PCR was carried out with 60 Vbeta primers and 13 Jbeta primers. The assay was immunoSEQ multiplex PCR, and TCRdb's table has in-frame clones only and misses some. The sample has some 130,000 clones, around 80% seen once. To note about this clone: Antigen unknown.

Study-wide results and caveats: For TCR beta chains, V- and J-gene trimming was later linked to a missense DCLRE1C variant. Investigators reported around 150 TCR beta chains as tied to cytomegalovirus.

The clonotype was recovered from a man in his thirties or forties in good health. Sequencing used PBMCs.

CDR3 coding DNA: TGTGCCAGCAGCTCGACTAGCGGCCTCCTGTATGAGCAGTTCTTC. It codes for CASSSTSGLLYEQFF. The chain employs TRBV5-6 and TRBJ2-1; 9 bases match TRBD2. Germline CDR1 is SGHDT and CDR2 is YYEEEE. After removal of 3 bases from V and 8 bases from J, the junction contained 9 bases not matched to a gene. The CDR3 runs 15 residues.